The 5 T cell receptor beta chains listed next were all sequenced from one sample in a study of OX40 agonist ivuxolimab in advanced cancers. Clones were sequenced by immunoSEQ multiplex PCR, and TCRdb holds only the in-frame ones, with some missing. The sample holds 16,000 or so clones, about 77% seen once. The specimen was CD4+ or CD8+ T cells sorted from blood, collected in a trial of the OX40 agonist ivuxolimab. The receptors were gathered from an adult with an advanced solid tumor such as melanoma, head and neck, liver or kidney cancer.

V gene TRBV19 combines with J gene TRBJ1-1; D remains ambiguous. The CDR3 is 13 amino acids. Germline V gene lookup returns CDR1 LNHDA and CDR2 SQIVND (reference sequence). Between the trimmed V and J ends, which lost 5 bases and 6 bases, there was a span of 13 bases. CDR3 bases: TGTGCCAGTAGTCCCCATTTAAGGTCTGAAGCTTTCTTT. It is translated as CASSPHLRSEAFF. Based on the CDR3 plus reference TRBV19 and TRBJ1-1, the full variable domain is DGGITQSPKYLFRKEGQNVTLSCEQNLNHDAMYWYRQDPGQGLRLIYYSQIVNDFQKGDIAEGYSVSREKKESFPLTVTSAQKNPTAFYLCASSPHLRSEAFFGQGTRLTVV.

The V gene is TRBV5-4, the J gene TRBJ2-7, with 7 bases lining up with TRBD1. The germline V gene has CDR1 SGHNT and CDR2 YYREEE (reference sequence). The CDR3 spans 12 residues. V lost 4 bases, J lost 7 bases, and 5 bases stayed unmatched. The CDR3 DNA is TGTGCCAGCAGCGTCCCAGGGGGAGAGCAGTACTTC. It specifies CASSVPGGEQYF.

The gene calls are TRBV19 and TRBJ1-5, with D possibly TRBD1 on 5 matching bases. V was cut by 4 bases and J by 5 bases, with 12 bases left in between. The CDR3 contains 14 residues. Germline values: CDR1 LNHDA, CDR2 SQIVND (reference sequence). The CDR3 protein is CASSTRDYYQPQHF. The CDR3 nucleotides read TGTGCCAGTAGTACGCGGGACTATTATCAGCCCCAGCATTTT.

CDR3 nucleotide sequence: TGTGCCAGCAGTTTGACAGGCCTATGGGAGACCCAGTACTTC. Protein: CASSLTGLWETQYF. This sequence joins TRBV6-6 and TRBJ2-5; D is possibly TRBD1 (6 bases). Germline V CDR1 and CDR2: MNHNY, SVGAGI (reference sequence). The CDR3 extends over 14 amino acids. Trimming stripped 4 bases from V and 5 bases from J, with 14 bases between.

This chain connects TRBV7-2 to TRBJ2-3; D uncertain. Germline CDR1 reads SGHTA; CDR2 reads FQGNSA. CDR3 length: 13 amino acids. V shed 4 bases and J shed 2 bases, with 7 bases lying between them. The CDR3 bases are TGTGCCAGCAGCTGGGCCCCCACAGATACGCAGTATTTT. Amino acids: CASSWAPTDTQYF.